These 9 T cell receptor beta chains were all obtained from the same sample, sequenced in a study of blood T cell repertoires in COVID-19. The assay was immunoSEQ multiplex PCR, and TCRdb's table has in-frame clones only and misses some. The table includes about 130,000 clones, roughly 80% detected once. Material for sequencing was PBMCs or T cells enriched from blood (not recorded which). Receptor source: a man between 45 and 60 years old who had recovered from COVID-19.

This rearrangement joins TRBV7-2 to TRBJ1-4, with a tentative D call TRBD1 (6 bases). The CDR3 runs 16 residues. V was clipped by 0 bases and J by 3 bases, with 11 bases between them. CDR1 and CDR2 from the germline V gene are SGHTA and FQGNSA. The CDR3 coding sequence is TGTGCCAGCAGCTTAGCCACAGGGAGACCTAATGAAAAACTGTTTTTT. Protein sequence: CASSLATGRPNEKLFF.

The CDR3 DNA follows: TGTGCCAGTACCGAGTGGCAGGGCGGCCCTGAAGCTTTCTTT. This gives the protein CASTEWQGGPEAFF. The V and J genes are TRBV19 and TRBJ1-1; D is perhaps TRBD1 (5 bases). Trimming took off 7 bases at V and 6 bases at J, with 18 bases between the two ends. The CDR3 has 14 residues. Germline CDR1 and CDR2: LNHDA and SQIVND (reference sequence).

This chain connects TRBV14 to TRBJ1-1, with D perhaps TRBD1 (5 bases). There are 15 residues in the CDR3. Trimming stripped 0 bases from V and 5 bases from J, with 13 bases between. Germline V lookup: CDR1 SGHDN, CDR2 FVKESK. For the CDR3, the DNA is TGTGCCAGCAGCCAAGACCCCCAGGGAAAAACTGAAGCTTTCTTT. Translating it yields CASSQDPQGKTEAFF.

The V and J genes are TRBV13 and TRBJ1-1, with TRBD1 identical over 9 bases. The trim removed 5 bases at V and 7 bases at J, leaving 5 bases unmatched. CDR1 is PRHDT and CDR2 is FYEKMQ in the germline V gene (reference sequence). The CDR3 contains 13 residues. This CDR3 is CASSPKTGGEAFF. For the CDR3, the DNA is TGTGCCAGCAGCCCCAAGACAGGGGGTGAAGCTTTCTTT.

The CDR3, as DNA: TGTGCCAGCAGACCCAGCGGGGGGCGAAACACAGATACGCAGTATTTT. Its translation: CASRPSGGRNTDTQYF. V gene TRBV2 combines with J gene TRBJ2-3; 9 positions agree with TRBD2. The trim removed 6 bases at V and 2 bases at J, leaving 9 bases unmatched. The CDR3 spans 16 residues. Germline CDR1 SNHLY, CDR2 FYNNEI.

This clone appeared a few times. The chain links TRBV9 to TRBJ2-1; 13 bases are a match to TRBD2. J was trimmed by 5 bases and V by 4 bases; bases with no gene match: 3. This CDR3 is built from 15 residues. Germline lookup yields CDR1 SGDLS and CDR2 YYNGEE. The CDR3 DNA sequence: TGTGCCAGCAGCTTACTAGCGGGGGGGAACAATGAGCAGTTCTTC. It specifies CASSLLAGGNNEQFF.

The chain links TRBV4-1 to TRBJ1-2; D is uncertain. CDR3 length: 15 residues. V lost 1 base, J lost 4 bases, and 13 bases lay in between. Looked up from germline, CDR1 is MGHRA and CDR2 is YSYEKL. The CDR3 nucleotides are TGCGCCAGCAGCCAAGGGCACCAGGAAATCTATGGCTACACCTTC. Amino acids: CASSQGHQEIYGYTF.

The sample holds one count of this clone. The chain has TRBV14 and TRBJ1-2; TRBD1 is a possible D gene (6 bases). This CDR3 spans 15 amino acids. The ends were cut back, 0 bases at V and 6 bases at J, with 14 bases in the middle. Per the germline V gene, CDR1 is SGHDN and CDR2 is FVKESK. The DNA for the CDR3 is TGTGCCAGCAGCCAAGATATGCGGCCAGGGGATGGCTACACCTTC. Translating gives CASSQDMRPGDGYTF.

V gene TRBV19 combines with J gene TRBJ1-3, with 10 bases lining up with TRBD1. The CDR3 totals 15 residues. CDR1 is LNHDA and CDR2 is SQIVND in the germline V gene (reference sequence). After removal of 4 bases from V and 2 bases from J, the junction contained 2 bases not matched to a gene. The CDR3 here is CASSTGTGAGNTIYF. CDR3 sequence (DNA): TGTGCCAGTAGTACCGGGACAGGGGCTGGAAACACCATATATTTT.